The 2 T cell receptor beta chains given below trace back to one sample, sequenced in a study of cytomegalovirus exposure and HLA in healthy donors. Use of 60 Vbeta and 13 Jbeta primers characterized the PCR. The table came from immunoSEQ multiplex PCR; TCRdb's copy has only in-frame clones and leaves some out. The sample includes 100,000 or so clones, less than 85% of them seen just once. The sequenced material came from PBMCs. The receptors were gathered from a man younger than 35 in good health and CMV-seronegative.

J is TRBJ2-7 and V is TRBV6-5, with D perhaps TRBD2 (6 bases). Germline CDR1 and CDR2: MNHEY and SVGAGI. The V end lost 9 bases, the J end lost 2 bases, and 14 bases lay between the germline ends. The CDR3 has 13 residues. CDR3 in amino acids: CARVPGDTYEQYF. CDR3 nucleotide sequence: TGTGCCAGAGTTCCGGGGGATACCTACGAGCAGTACTTC.

CDR3 amino acids: CASRGLAGGNTGELFF. DNA for the CDR3: TGCGCCAGCCGGGGGCTAGCGGGAGGGAACACCGGGGAGCTGTTTTTT. The chain has TRBV10-2 and TRBJ2-2, with 11 positions matching TRBD2. Germline V CDR1 and CDR2: WSHSY, SAAADI. The CDR3 has 16 amino acids. J gave up 1 base and V 8 bases, and 6 bases lay outside the gene matches.